Each of the 18 T cell receptor beta chains below was sequenced from the same sample in a study of OX40 agonist ivuxolimab in advanced cancers. Clones were sequenced by immunoSEQ multiplex PCR, and TCRdb holds only the in-frame ones, with some missing. The sample lists 22,000 or so clones; 84% were seen once. This specimen consisted of CD4+ or CD8+ T cells sorted from blood, obtained in a trial of the OX40 agonist ivuxolimab. These TCRs come from an adult with an advanced solid tumor such as melanoma, head and neck, liver or kidney cancer.

The chain has TRBV7-9 and TRBJ1-5, with unresolved D. The CDR3 has 15 residues. Trimming cost V 2 bases and J 0 bases, with 8 bases left between them. The germline V gene encodes CDR1 SEHNR and CDR2 FQNEAQ (reference sequence). The DNA for the CDR3 is TGTGCCAGCAGCTTACCCGGGGATAGCAATCAGCCCCAGCATTTT. Amino acid sequence: CASSLPGDSNQPQHF.

This rearrangement joins TRBV2 to TRBJ2-1; D might be TRBD1 (6 bases). V was shortened by 8 bases and J by 2 bases, with 16 bases between the two germline ends. Germline V gene lookup returns CDR1 SNHLY and CDR2 FYNNEI. The CDR3 sequence is 15 residues long. The CDR3 sequence: CASGEQGVTYNEQFF. The CDR3 DNA reads as TGTGCCAGCGGGGAACAGGGAGTCACCTACAATGAGCAGTTCTTC.

The CDR3 loop is CASSPEMFGSPLHF. CDR3 DNA sequence: TGTGCCAGCAGCCCCGAAATGTTCGGTTCACCCCTCCACTTT. J is TRBJ1-6 and V is TRBV7-9; D gene unclear. CDR1 SEHNR and CDR2 FQNEAQ come from the germline V gene (reference sequence). V was shortened by 5 bases and J by 9 bases, with 14 bases between the two germline ends. The CDR3 spans 14 residues.

This chain connects TRBV9 to TRBJ2-1; 12 nucleotides agree with TRBD1. CDR1 and CDR2 from the germline V gene are SGDLS and YYNGEE. CDR3 size: 17 residues. V lost 0 bases and J lost 4; bases outside the gene matches: 5. CDR3 bases: TGTGCCAGCAGCGTAGGGGGGACAGGGGGCGCATACAATGAGCAGTTCTTC. Its protein is CASSVGGTGGAYNEQFF.

This clone was counted only a few times. This chain connects TRBV6-5 to TRBJ2-2, with TRBD2 matching over 9 bases. The germline V gene has CDR1 MNHEY and CDR2 SVGAGI. The CDR3 runs to 16 residues. The junction had 5 bases not matched to a gene; V was cut back by 2 bases and J by 4 bases. Written as DNA, the CDR3 is TGTGCCAGCAGTTACAGGGGACTAGCCGTCACCGGGGAGCTGTTTTTT. This gives the protein CASSYRGLAVTGELFF.

This clone was recorded a few times. The genes are TRBV4-1 and TRBJ1-6; D may be TRBD1 (6 bases). This CDR3 spans 16 amino acids. V was trimmed by 0 bases and J by 7 bases, leaving 13 bases between them. Germline CDR1 and CDR2: MGHRA and YSYEKL. The CDR3 nucleotides are TGCGCCAGCAGCCAAGAGGGGGGCTACGCGAATTCACCCCTCCACTTT. It codes for CASSQEGGYANSPLHF.

This chain connects TRBV6-5 to TRBJ1-5; D uncertain. CDR3 length: 15 residues. V was cut by 0 bases and J by 2 bases, with 8 bases left in between. Germline CDR1 reads MNHEY; CDR2 reads SVGAGI. The CDR3 DNA follows: TGTGCCAGCAGTTACTCCCGAGGTGGCAATCAGCCCCAGCATTTT. Translation: CASSYSRGGNQPQHF.

The chain carries TRBV28 and TRBJ1-1, with 7 bases identical to TRBD1. This CDR3 comprises 14 residues. Per the germline V gene, CDR1 is MDHEN and CDR2 is SYDVKM. The trim removed 4 bases at V and 6 bases at J, leaving 8 bases unmatched. The CDR3 loop is CASSSLWTGAEAFF. CDR3 sequence (DNA): TGTGCCAGCAGTTCCCTCTGGACAGGAGCTGAAGCTTTCTTT.

V is TRBV12-5 and J is TRBJ2-7; weak D call: TRBD2 (5 bases). V dropped 3 bases and J dropped 4 bases, with 7 bases sitting between them. The CDR3 sequence is 12 residues long. Germline assignment: CDR1 LGHNT and CDR2 FRNRAP. CDR3 amino acids: CASGFEGYEQYF. CDR3 sequence (DNA): TGTGCTAGTGGTTTCGAGGGTTACGAGCAGTACTTC.

This rearrangement joins TRBV15 to TRBJ2-6, with a weak D call TRBD1 (5 bases). The germline V gene has CDR1 LNHNV and CDR2 YYDKDF (reference sequence). This CDR3 region has 19 residues. Trimming stripped 3 bases from V and 1 base from J, with 19 bases between. DNA for the CDR3: TGTGCCACCAGCAGCGGACACTTGGACCGACAATCTGGGGCCAACGTCCTGACTTTC. Its protein is CATSSGHLDRQSGANVLTF.

The V call is TRBV6-1, the J call TRBJ1-1; the match to TRBD1 covers 11 bases. The germline gives CDR1 MNHNS, CDR2 SASEGT. The V segment lost 1 base and the J segment 7 bases; nucleotides outside the gene matches: 5. The CDR3 length is 15 residues. The CDR3 loop reads CASSEGGTGGFEAFF. CDR3 sequence (DNA): TGTGCCAGCAGTGAAGGAGGGACAGGGGGTTTTGAAGCTTTCTTT.

This clone has a handful of counts. The V gene is TRBV18, the J gene TRBJ2-5; weak D call: TRBD2 (6 bases). Per germline, CDR1 KGHSH and CDR2 LQKENI. The germline V and J ends were trimmed by 5 bases and 1 base, with 8 bases remaining between them. The CDR3 runs to 13 residues. The CDR3 is CASSAGFQETQYF. The CDR3 nucleotides read TGTGCCAGCTCAGCGGGGTTCCAAGAGACCCAGTACTTC.

A single count supports this clone. The chain employs TRBV7-9 and TRBJ1-2; D possibly corresponds to TRBD1 (5 bases). Trimming removed 1 base at V and 5 bases at J, with 8 bases between. This CDR3 comprises 13 residues. Germline CDR1 SEHNR, CDR2 FQNEAQ (reference sequence). In DNA, the CDR3 is TGTGCCAGCAGCTTAGGGACATCTTATGGCTACACCTTC. Protein product: CASSLGTSYGYTF.

This clone was found a few times. Other DNA sequences in this sample translate to the same CDR3. The J gene is TRBJ2-7, the V gene TRBV11-2; no definite D call. There are 11 residues in the CDR3. Trimming took off 6 bases at V and 4 bases at J, with 7 bases between the two ends. Germline-derived CDR1 and CDR2 are SGHAT and FQNNGV. CDR3 DNA: TGTGCCAGCAGTCAAAGTTACGAGCAGTACTTC. This encodes CASSQSYEQYF.

The chain employs TRBV6-6 and TRBJ1-1; D may be TRBD1 (5 bases). This CDR3 has 13 residues. Germline V gives CDR1 MNHNY, CDR2 SVGAGI (reference sequence). Deletions cut 5 bases from V and 5 bases from J, with 12 bases between. The CDR3 DNA reads as TGTGCCAGCAGTCATCGGGGGGGGACTGAAGCTTTCTTT. This sequence encodes CASSHRGGTEAFF.

The chain employs TRBV7-9 and TRBJ2-1, with 10 bases matching TRBD1. CDR1 and CDR2 from the germline V gene are SEHNR and FQNEAQ (reference sequence). This CDR3 contains 19 residues. V trimming: 7 bases; J trimming: 10 bases; junction bases outside the gene matches: 25. The DNA for the CDR3 is TGTGCCAGCATGAGGACGACAGGGGGCGAAGGAATGAGCAGGAACGAGCAGTTCTTC. Its translation: CASMRTTGGEGMSRNEQFF. The whole variable domain, remainder taken from reference TRBV7-9 and TRBJ2-1, is DTGVSQNPRHKITKRGQNVTFRCDPISEHNRLYWYRQTLGQGPEFLTYFQNEAQLEKSRLLSDRFSAERPKGSFSTLEIQRTEQGDSAMYLCASMRTTGGEGMSRNEQFFGPGTRLTVL.

This chain connects TRBV27 to TRBJ2-1, with D maybe TRBD1 (5 bases). V dropped 2 bases and J dropped 5 bases, with 19 bases sitting between them. CDR1 MNHEY and CDR2 SMNVEV come from the germline V gene (reference sequence). This CDR3 region has 17 residues. The CDR3 loop reads CASSLRRPGPLDNEQFF. In DNA form, the CDR3 reads TGTGCCAGCAGTTTACGCCGCCCAGGGCCTTTAGACAATGAGCAGTTCTTC.

The rearrangement joins TRBV13 to TRBJ1-2; D is possibly TRBD1 (5 bases). Trimming took off 5 bases at V and 0 bases at J, with 16 bases between the two ends. Germline assignment: CDR1 PRHDT and CDR2 FYEKMQ (reference sequence). The CDR3 runs 16 residues. This chain's CDR3 is CASSPSRRGANYGYTF. CDR3 DNA sequence: TGTGCCAGCAGCCCCTCTCGGAGGGGAGCTAACTATGGCTACACCTTC.